This passage covers 21 T cell receptor beta chains from one sample sequenced in a study of technical replicates of blood from several donors. Libraries were prepared by immunoSEQ multiplex PCR; TCRdb keeps only in-frame clonotypes and omits some of them. The sample contains some 77,000 clones, roughly 93% of which appear only once. Material: T cells isolated from PBMCs. Receptors originate from a human donor in good health.

The genes are TRBV13 and TRBJ2-7; tentatively, D is TRBD2 (5 bases). The germline gives CDR1 PRHDT, CDR2 FYEKMQ (reference sequence). V was cut by 2 bases and J by 1 base, with 21 bases left in between. This CDR3 comprises 18 residues. The CDR3 sequence: CASSLIGLRGYASYEQYF. CDR3 coding DNA: TGTGCCAGCAGCTTAATTGGCTTACGGGGATACGCATCCTACGAGCAGTACTTC.

The chain couples TRBV9 to TRBJ2-1, with a weak D call TRBD2 (5 bases). The ends were cut back, 2 bases at V and 6 bases at J, with 12 bases in the middle. Germline V gene data show CDR1 as SGDLS and CDR2 as YYNGEE. CDR3 length: 14 residues. The CDR3: CASSVEGVRNEQFF. The CDR3 DNA follows: TGTGCCAGCAGCGTCGAGGGAGTCCGCAATGAGCAGTTCTTC.

The chain couples TRBV27 to TRBJ1-1; D call uncertain. CDR3 length equals 13 residues. Germline CDR1 and CDR2: MNHEY and SMNVEV (reference sequence). V lost 5 bases and J lost 6, with 13 bases in between. As DNA, the CDR3 is TGTGCCAGCAGTAAAAGCGTCTTGGCTGAAGCTTTCTTT. Translation: CASSKSVLAEAFF.

This sequence joins TRBV15 and TRBJ2-7, with TRBD1 as a possible D gene (6 bases). V was trimmed by 0 bases and J by 2 bases, leaving 8 bases between them. Germline CDR1 is LNHNV and CDR2 is YYDKDF (reference sequence). The CDR3 has 14 residues. Here the CDR3 DNA reads TGTGCCACCAGCAGAGATAAGGGGGCCTACGAGCAGTACTTC. This translates into CATSRDKGAYEQYF.

This chain connects TRBV4-3 to TRBJ1-2; D remains unclear. This CDR3 has 14 residues. Between the trimmed V and J ends, which lost 0 bases and 5 bases, there was a span of 10 bases. Germline V gene data show CDR1 as LGHNA and CDR2 as YSLEER. CDR3 coding DNA: TGCGCCAGCAGCCAAGAAGGAAAGAGGTATGGCTACACCTTC. Residues: CASSQEGKRYGYTF.

This clone was seen once. This chain's CDR3 is CASSPQGLAGETQYF. Here the CDR3 DNA reads TGTGCCAGCAGCCCCCAGGGACTAGCGGGAGAGACCCAGTACTTC. The V gene is TRBV11-3, the J gene TRBJ2-5; 12 bases agree with TRBD2. Trimming took 5 bases from V and 4 from J; bases not matched to a gene: 5. This CDR3 has 15 amino acids. Germline-derived CDR1 and CDR2 are SGHNT and YENEEA.

The chain combines TRBV9 with TRBJ1-3; TRBD1 matches at 9 bases. The V segment lost 1 base and the J segment 4 bases; nucleotides outside the gene matches: 12. Germline V lookup: CDR1 SGDLS, CDR2 YYNGEE. The length of the CDR3 is 18 residues. The CDR3 bases are TGTGCCAGCAGCGTACACCGGGACAGGGCTGTAGAAGGAAACACCATATATTTT. This gives the protein CASSVHRDRAVEGNTIYF.

The rearrangement joins TRBV6-1 to TRBJ2-3; 11 bases are a match to TRBD2. Germline V lookup: CDR1 MNHNS, CDR2 SASEGT. This CDR3 spans 17 amino acids. J lost 4 bases, V lost 3 bases, and 9 bases had no gene match. The CDR3: CASSDPGLADGADTQYF. The CDR3 nucleotides read TGTGCCAGCAGTGATCCGGGACTAGCGGACGGTGCAGATACGCAGTATTTT.

The rearrangement joins TRBV27 to TRBJ2-7; D is uncertain. Germline V gene sequence: CDR1 MNHEY, CDR2 SMNVEV (reference sequence). CDR3 length: 13 residues. Between the trimmed V and J ends, which lost 5 bases and 2 bases, there was a span of 10 bases. The CDR3 DNA sequence: TGTGCCAGCAGTCTCTCCCTTACCTACGAGCAGTACTTC. Its protein is CASSLSLTYEQYF.

This rearrangement joins TRBV5-1 to TRBJ1-1; unclear D gene. V was pared by 4 bases and J by 3 bases, with 10 bases between. Germline V gives CDR1 SGHRS, CDR2 YFSETQ. CDR3 length equals 13 residues. The CDR3 here is CASSPDGDTEAFF. In nucleotides, the CDR3 is TGCGCCAGCAGCCCCGACGGGGACACTGAAGCTTTCTTT.

The V and J genes are TRBV28 and TRBJ2-1, with D tentatively TRBD1 (5 bases). The V and J ends lost 7 bases and 3 bases respectively, with 16 bases between them. The germline gives CDR1 MDHEN, CDR2 SYDVKM. This CDR3 is built from 15 residues. CDR3 nucleotide sequence: TGTGCCAGCATGGGGCCAACTCTGGACTACAATGAGCAGTTCTTC. This sequence encodes CASMGPTLDYNEQFF.

V is TRBV28 and J is TRBJ2-7; 15 bases are a match to TRBD2. V lost 6 bases to trimming and J lost 4 bases; unmatched junction nucleotides: 10. From germline, CDR1 is MDHEN and CDR2 SYDVKM. The CDR3 spans 17 residues. The CDR3, as DNA: TGTGCCAGCAGACCCACGGGACTAGCGGGAGGAGGGTACGAGCAGTACTTC. Translation: CASRPTGLAGGGYEQYF.

This chain uses TRBV29-1 with TRBJ1-6; possibly TRBD1 for D (5 bases). In germline, CDR1 is SQVTM, CDR2 ANQGSEA. This CDR3 spans 14 amino acids. The V gene lost 4 bases and the J gene lost 7 bases, with 14 bases spanning the gap. DNA for the CDR3: TGCAGCGTTGGGTTCGGGGACTTAAATTCACCCCTCCACTTT. It translates to CSVGFGDLNSPLHF.

The chain joins TRBV6-5 to TRBJ1-1, with 8 nucleotides matching TRBD1. CDR3 size: 13 residues. The germline V gene encodes CDR1 MNHEY and CDR2 SVGAGI. V was pared by 7 bases and J by 4 bases, with 5 bases of the junction left unmatched. The CDR3: CASTRQGITEAFF. The DNA for the CDR3 is TGTGCCAGCACTAGACAGGGGATCACTGAAGCTTTCTTT.

This clone was observed once. This sequence joins TRBV29-1 and TRBJ2-7; 13 nucleotides align to TRBD2. The V gene's germline CDR1 is SQVTM and CDR2 ANQGSEA. The CDR3 is 14 residues long. V lost 5 bases to trimming and J lost 0 bases; unmatched junction nucleotides: 1. The CDR3 reads CSVRTSGSSYEQYF. The CDR3 nucleotides read TGCAGCGTTCGGACTAGCGGGAGCTCCTACGAGCAGTACTTC.

This rearrangement joins TRBV18 to TRBJ2-7; 10 bases align to TRBD2. This CDR3 region has 14 residues. The V and J ends lost 3 bases and 5 bases, in that order; junction bases with no gene match: 4. Germline-derived CDR1 and CDR2 are KGHSH and LQKENI. The CDR3 protein is CASSPSGRSNEQYF. Written as DNA, the CDR3 is TGTGCCAGCTCACCTAGCGGGAGGAGCAACGAGCAGTACTTC.

The rearrangement links TRBV28 to TRBJ2-2, with 9 nucleotides matching TRBD2. The CDR3 is made up of 14 amino acids. J gave up 8 bases and V 0 bases, and 1 base lay outside the gene matches. Germline V gives CDR1 MDHEN, CDR2 SYDVKM. The CDR3 is CASSLWLAGGELFF. CDR3 nucleotide sequence: TGTGCCAGCAGTTTATGGCTAGCGGGAGGGGAGCTGTTTTTT.

The chain uses TRBV6-1 and TRBJ2-1, with 8 bases identical to TRBD1. The CDR3 consists of 15 residues. The trim removed 3 bases at V and 4 bases at J, leaving 5 bases unmatched. The germline CDR1 and CDR2 sequences are MNHNS and SASEGT. CDR3 region: CASSDPGGPYNEQFF. CDR3 in DNA: TGTGCCAGCAGTGACCCAGGGGGCCCTTACAATGAGCAGTTCTTC.

The chain has TRBV28 and TRBJ2-3; 8 bases are a match to TRBD2. The V gene's germline CDR1 is MDHEN and CDR2 SYDVKM. Unmatched junction bases numbered 12, after V lost 5 bases and J lost 2 bases. CDR3 length: 17 residues. CDR3 DNA: TGTGCCAGCAGTCTACCCTTGATAGCGGGATTCACAGATACGCAGTATTTT. Its translation: CASSLPLIAGFTDTQYF.

This rearrangement joins TRBV6-6 to TRBJ1-1; possibly TRBD1 for D (6 bases). This CDR3 region has 15 residues. Germline V gene sequence: CDR1 MNHNY, CDR2 SVGAGI (reference sequence). Trimming shortened V by 5 bases and J by 2 bases, and 15 bases separated the two germline ends. The CDR3 is CASSALQGSNTEAFF. In DNA form, the CDR3 reads TGTGCCAGCAGTGCCCTTCAGGGGAGTAACACTGAAGCTTTCTTT.

The chain combines TRBV5-6 with TRBJ2-3, with unresolved D. The CDR3 has 12 amino acids. CDR1 is SGHDT, CDR2 YYEEEE, per germline. Trimming took off 4 bases at V and 6 bases at J, with 9 bases between the two ends. The CDR3 bases are TGTGCCAGCAGCGCCGGGTGGGATACGCAGTATTTT. Translated: CASSAGWDTQYF.